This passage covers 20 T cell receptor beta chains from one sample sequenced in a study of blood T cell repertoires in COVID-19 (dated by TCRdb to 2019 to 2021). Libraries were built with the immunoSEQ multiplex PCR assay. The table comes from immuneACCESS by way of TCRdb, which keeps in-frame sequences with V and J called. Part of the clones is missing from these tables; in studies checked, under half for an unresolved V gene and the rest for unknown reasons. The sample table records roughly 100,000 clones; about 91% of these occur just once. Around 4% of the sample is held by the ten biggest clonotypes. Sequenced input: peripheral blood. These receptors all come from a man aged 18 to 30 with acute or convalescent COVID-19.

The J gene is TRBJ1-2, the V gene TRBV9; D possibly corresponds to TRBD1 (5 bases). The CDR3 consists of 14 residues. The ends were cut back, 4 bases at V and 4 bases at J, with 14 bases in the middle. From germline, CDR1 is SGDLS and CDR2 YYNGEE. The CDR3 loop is CASSLGLKTYGYTF. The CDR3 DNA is TGTGCCAGCAGCTTGGGACTTAAGACCTATGGCTACACCTTC. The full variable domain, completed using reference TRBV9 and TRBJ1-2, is DSGVTQTPKHLITATGQRVTLRCSPRSGDLSVYWYQQSLDQGLQFLIQYYNGEERAKGNILERFSAQQFPDLHSELNLSSLELGDSALYFCASSLGLKTYGYTFGSGTRLTVV.

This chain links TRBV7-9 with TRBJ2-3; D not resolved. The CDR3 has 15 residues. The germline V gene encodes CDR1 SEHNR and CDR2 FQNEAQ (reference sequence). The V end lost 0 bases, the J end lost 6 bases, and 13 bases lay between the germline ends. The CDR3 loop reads CASSLALTGSDTQYF. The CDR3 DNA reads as TGTGCCAGCAGCTTAGCGCTCACCGGGTCGGATACGCAGTATTTT.

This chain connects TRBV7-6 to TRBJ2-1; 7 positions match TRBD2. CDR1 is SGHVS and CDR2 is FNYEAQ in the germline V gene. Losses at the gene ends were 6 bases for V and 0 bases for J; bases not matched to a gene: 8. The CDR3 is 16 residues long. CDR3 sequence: CASRSTTGGSYNEQFF. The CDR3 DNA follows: TGTGCCAGCAGATCAACTACGGGGGGCTCCTACAATGAGCAGTTCTTC.

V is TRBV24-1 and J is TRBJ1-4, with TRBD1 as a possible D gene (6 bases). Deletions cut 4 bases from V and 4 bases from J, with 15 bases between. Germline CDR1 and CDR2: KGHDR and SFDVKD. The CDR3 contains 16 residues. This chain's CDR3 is CATSEPRDKNNEKLFF. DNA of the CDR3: TGTGCCACCAGTGAACCCCGGGACAAGAATAATGAAAAACTGTTTTTT.

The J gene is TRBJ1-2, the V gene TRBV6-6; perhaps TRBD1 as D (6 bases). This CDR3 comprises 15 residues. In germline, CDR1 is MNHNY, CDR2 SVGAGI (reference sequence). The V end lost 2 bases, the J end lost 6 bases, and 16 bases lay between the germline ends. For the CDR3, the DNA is TGTGCCAGCAGTTACCTTCGGGCAGGGGCGGATGGCTACACCTTC. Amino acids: CASSYLRAGADGYTF.

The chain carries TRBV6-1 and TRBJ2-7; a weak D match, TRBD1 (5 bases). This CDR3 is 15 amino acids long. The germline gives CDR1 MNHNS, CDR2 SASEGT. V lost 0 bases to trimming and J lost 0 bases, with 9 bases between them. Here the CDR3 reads CASSEALQGSYEQYF. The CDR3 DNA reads TGTGCCAGCAGTGAAGCGTTGCAGGGCTCCTACGAGCAGTACTTC.

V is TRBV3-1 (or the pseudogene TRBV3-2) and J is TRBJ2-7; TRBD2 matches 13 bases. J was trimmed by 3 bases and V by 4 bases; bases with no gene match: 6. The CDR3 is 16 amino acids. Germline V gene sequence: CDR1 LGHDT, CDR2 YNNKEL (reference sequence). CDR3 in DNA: TGTGCCAGCAGCCCGGGACTAGCGGGATTGTACTACGAGCAGTACTTC. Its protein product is CASSPGLAGLYYEQYF.

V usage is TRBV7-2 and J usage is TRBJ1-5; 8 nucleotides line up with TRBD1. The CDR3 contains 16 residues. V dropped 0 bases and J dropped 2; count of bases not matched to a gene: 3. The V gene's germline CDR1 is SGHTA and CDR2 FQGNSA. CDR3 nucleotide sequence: TGTGCCAGCAGCTTAGCTTTGACAGGGGGCAATCAGCCCCAGCATTTT. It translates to CASSLALTGGNQPQHF.

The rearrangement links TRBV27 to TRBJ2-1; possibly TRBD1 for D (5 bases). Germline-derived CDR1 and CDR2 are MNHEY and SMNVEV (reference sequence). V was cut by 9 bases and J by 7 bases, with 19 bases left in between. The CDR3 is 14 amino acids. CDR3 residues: CASGFPGFGNEQFF. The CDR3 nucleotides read TGTGCCAGTGGATTCCCAGGGTTTGGGAATGAGCAGTTCTTC.

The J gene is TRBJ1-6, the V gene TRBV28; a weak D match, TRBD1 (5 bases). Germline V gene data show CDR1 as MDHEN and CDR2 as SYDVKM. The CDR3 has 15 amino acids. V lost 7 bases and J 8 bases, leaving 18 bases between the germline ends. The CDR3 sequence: CASKYGGDSDSPLHF. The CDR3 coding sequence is TGTGCCAGCAAGTACGGGGGGGACTCTGATTCACCCCTCCACTTT.

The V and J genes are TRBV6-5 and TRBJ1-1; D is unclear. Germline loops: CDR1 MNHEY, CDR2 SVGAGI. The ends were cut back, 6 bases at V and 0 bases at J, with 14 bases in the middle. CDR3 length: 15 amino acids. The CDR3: CASSPRGLVNTEAFF. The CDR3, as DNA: TGTGCCAGCAGCCCACGAGGGTTGGTGAACACTGAAGCTTTCTTT.

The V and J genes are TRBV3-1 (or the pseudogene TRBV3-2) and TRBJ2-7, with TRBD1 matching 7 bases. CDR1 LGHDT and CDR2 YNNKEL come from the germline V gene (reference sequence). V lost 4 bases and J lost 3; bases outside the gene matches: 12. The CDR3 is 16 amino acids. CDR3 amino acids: CASSPDGTALYYEQYF. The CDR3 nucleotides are TGTGCCAGCAGCCCAGATGGGACAGCCCTCTACTACGAGCAGTACTTC.

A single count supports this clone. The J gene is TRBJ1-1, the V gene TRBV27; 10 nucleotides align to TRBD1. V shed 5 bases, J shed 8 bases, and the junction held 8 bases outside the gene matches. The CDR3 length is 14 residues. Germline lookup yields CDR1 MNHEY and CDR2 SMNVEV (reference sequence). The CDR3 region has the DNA TGTGCCAGCAGTCGACAGGGGGCCTTCGGGGAAGCTTTCTTT. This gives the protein CASSRQGAFGEAFF.

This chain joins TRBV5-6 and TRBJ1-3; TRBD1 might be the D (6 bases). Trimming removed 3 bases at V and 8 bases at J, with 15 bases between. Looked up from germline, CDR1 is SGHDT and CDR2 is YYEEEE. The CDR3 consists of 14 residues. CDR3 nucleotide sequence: TGTGCCAGCAGCTGGACAGAGAATAGGTACACCATATATTTT. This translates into CASSWTENRYTIYF.

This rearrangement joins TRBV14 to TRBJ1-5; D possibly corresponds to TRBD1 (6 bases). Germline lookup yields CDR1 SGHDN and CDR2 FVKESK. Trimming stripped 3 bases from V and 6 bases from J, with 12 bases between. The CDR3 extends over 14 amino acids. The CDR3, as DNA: TGTGCCAGCAGCCAGGGCTCAGGGGCTCAGCCCCAGCATTTT. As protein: CASSQGSGAQPQHF.

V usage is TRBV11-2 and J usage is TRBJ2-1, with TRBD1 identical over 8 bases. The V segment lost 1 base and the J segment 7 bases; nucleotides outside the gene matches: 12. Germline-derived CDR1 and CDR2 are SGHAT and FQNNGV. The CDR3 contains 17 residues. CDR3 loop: CASSLVGSTGGLNEQFF. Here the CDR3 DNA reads TGTGCCAGCAGCTTAGTCGGTTCCACAGGGGGATTAAATGAGCAGTTCTTC.

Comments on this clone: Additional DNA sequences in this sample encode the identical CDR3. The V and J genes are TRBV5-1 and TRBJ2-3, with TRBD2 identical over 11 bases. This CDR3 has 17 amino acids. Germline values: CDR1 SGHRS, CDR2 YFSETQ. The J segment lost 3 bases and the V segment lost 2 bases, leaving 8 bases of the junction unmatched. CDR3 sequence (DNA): TGCGCCAGCAGCTTCCCTTTAGCGGGAGGGCCGACAGATACGCAGTATTTT. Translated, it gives CASSFPLAGGPTDTQYF. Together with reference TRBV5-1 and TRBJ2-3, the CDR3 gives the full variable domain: KAGVTQTPRYLIKTRGQQVTLSCSPISGHRSVSWYQQTPGQGLQFLFEYFSETQRNKGNFPGRFSGRQFSNSRSEMNVSTLELGDSALYLCASSFPLAGGPTDTQYFGPGTRLTVL.

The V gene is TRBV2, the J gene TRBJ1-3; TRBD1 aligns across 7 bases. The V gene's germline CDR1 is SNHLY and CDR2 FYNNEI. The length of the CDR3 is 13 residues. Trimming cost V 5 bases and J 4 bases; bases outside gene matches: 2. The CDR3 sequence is CASSTGEGNTIYF. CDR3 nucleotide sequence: TGTGCCAGCAGTACAGGGGAGGGAAACACCATATATTTT. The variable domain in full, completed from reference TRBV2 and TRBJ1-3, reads EPEVTQTPSHQVTQMGQEVILRCVPISNHLYFYWYRQILGQKVEFLVSFYNNEISEKSEIFDDQFSVERPDGSNFTLKIRSTKLEDSAMYFCASSTGEGNTIYFGEGSWLTVV.

The CDR3 here is CASRQGGYEQYF. The CDR3 DNA is TGTGCCAGCAGGCAGGGAGGTTACGAGCAGTACTTC. The chain uses TRBV12-3 or TRBV12-4 and TRBJ2-7, with a possible D match to TRBD2 (6 bases). Trimming removed 6 bases at V and 4 bases at J, with 10 bases between. CDR3 size: 12 residues.

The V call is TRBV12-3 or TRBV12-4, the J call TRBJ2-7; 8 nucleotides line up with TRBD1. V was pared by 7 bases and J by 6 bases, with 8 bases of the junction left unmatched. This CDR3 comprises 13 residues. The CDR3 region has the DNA TGTGCCAGCACCTGGCGCGACAGGGGCGAGCAGTACTTC. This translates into CASTWRDRGEQYF.